Below, 21 T cell receptor beta chains from the same sample are listed, as sequenced in a study of blood T cells in healthy people across ages. A sample-barcoded 5' primer and a J-beta primer mix were used in a second PCR of about 7 to 12 cycles. MiXCR was run by TCRdb on the 5' RACE reads, yielding one entry per CDR3 protein. This repertoire shows around 1,600,000 distinct CDR3 sequences, less than 45% found once; its top ten account for around 4%. Material: blood. Source of these receptors: a woman aged 18 to 35 in good health.

V usage is TRBV4-3 and J usage is TRBJ2-7, with a tentative D call TRBD2 (5 bases). The V gene lost 1 base and the J gene lost 7 bases, with 14 bases spanning the gap. Germline CDR1 is LGHNA and CDR2 is YSLEER. The CDR3 consists of 14 residues. CDR3 nucleotides: TGCGCCAGCAGCCAAGTAATTTCCCCGGGAGAGCAGTACTTC. This translates into CASSQVISPGEQYF.

The gene calls are TRBV14 and TRBJ2-3, with D perhaps matching TRBD2 (7 bases). The V gene lost 1 base and the J gene lost 3 bases, with 14 bases spanning the gap. This CDR3 has 16 residues. Germline loops: CDR1 SGHDN, CDR2 FVKESK. DNA of the CDR3: TGTGCCAGCAGCCAAGTTTACGGGGGGCTAACAGATACGCAGTATTTT. It specifies CASSQVYGGLTDTQYF.

The V and J genes are TRBV20-1 and TRBJ1-5; D is undetermined. This CDR3 spans 13 amino acids. Germline V gene data show CDR1 as DFQATT and CDR2 as SNEGSKA (reference sequence). V dropped 5 bases and J dropped 5 bases, with 13 bases sitting between them. CDR3 loop: CSAFSQPDQPQHF. CDR3 bases: TGCAGTGCTTTTTCCCAGCCAGATCAGCCCCAGCATTTT.

In this sample, this clonotype turned up a few times. The rearrangement joins TRBV6-1 to TRBJ2-1; 8 nucleotides line up with TRBD2. The germline gives CDR1 MNHNS, CDR2 SASEGT. This CDR3 region has 15 residues. V gave up 6 bases and J gave up 8 bases; unmatched junction bases: 12. CDR3 in amino acids: CASRKGREVPDEQFF. Written as DNA, the CDR3 is TGTGCCAGCAGGAAGGGGCGGGAGGTTCCCGATGAGCAGTTCTTC.

The chain uses TRBV20-1 and TRBJ1-1, with D tentatively TRBD1 (5 bases). V shed 7 bases and J shed 0 bases, with 12 bases lying between them. Germline V CDR1 and CDR2: DFQATT, SNEGSKA (reference sequence). The CDR3 loop spans 13 amino acids. The DNA for the CDR3 is TGCAGTGGGCAGGAGGACATGAACACTGAAGCTTTCTTT. Its protein is CSGQEDMNTEAFF.

This clonotype has only a few counts. V usage is TRBV20-1 and J usage is TRBJ2-7; 7 bases map to TRBD1. CDR1 is DFQATT, CDR2 SNEGSKA, per germline (reference sequence). The CDR3 runs to 15 residues. The ends lost 4 bases at V and 5 bases at J; junction bases unmatched: 14. In nucleotides, the CDR3 is TGCAGTGCTACTCGACAGGGAAGGATGAGGGACGAGCAGTACTTC. Encoded protein: CSATRQGRMRDEQYF.

This chain links TRBV20-1 with TRBJ2-1; D possibly uses TRBD1 or TRBD2 (5 bases each). The CDR3 runs to 10 residues. The germline V and J ends were trimmed by 7 bases and 12 bases, with 13 bases remaining between them. Germline CDR1 and CDR2: DFQATT and SNEGSKA (reference sequence). CDR3 nucleotides: TGCAGTGGGGGCCAAGGGACGCAGTTCTTC. The encoded protein is CSGGQGTQFF.

V gene TRBV30 combines with J gene TRBJ2-5; tentative D call: TRBD2 (6 bases). Germline V gives CDR1 GTSNPN, CDR2 SVGIG (reference sequence). V lost 4 bases and J lost 5, with 11 bases in between. The CDR3 spans 12 residues. The CDR3 nucleotides read TGTGCCTGGAATGAGGGACTCGAGACCCAGTACTTC. It specifies CAWNEGLETQYF.

The rearrangement joins TRBV29-1 to TRBJ1-4, with 7 positions matching TRBD1. This CDR3 contains 14 residues. V was pared by 6 bases and J by 4 bases, with 8 bases of the junction left unmatched. Germline CDR1 is SQVTM and CDR2 is ANQGSEA. CDR3 DNA: TGCAGCGTCGCACAGGGGTTGGTTAATGAAAAACTGTTTTTT. This gives the protein CSVAQGLVNEKLFF.

The gene calls are TRBV11-2 and TRBJ2-1; 14 positions agree with TRBD2. CDR1 is SGHAT, CDR2 FQNNGV, per germline. V was pared by 5 bases and J by 3 bases, with 9 bases of the junction left unmatched. The CDR3 runs 18 residues. CDR3 nucleotides: TGTGCCAGCAGCACCGGACTAGCGGGGGGACCCCACTACAATGAGCAGTTCTTC. Its protein is CASSTGLAGGPHYNEQFF.

The chain is built from TRBV4-3 and TRBJ2-2, with TRBD2 identical over 8 bases. Germline CDR1 and CDR2: LGHNA and YSLEER. The CDR3 covers 17 residues. Losses at the gene ends were 3 bases for V and 3 bases for J; bases not matched to a gene: 9. The CDR3 bases are TGCGCCAGCAGCCAGGAAAGAGCGGGAGTGTACACCGGGGAGCTGTTTTTT. It encodes CASSQERAGVYTGELFF.

The CDR3 reads CSASLGSGMGYEQYF. Written as DNA, the CDR3 is TGCAGTGCTTCTCTGGGTAGTGGGATGGGCTACGAGCAGTACTTC. The V call is TRBV20-1, the J call TRBJ2-7; D remains unclear. Germline V gene lookup returns CDR1 DFQATT and CDR2 SNEGSKA (reference sequence). This CDR3 region has 15 residues. With 5 bases removed from V and 3 bases from J, the gap between germline ends came to 20 bases.

In this sample, this clonotype turned up a few times. V is TRBV12-3 or TRBV12-4 and J is TRBJ1-2, with D hard to call. The CDR3 contains 12 residues. V lost 9 bases and J 5 bases, leaving 13 bases between the germline ends. The CDR3 DNA sequence: TGTGCCAGTGTAGAAGCGGAATATGGCTACACCTTC. The encoded protein is CASVEAEYGYTF.

The J gene is TRBJ2-5, the V gene TRBV6-5; D is undetermined. Germline CDR1 reads MNHEY; CDR2 reads SVGAGI. V lost 5 bases and J lost 0, with 13 bases in between. The CDR3 extends over 15 amino acids. The CDR3 nucleotides read TGTGCCAGCAGTACTGGCGGAACGTACCAAGAGACCCAGTACTTC. Translating gives CASSTGGTYQETQYF.

The chain employs TRBV27 and TRBJ2-7, with 8 bases that match TRBD1. V dropped 10 bases and J dropped 3; count of bases not matched to a gene: 8. In germline, CDR1 is MNHEY, CDR2 SMNVEV (reference sequence). The CDR3 has 13 residues. The CDR3 sequence is CATSGQGVYEQYF. In DNA, the CDR3 is TGTGCCACCTCCGGACAGGGAGTCTACGAGCAGTACTTC.

The chain recombines TRBV5-1 with TRBJ2-5, with TRBD1 identical over 7 bases. Germline-derived CDR1 and CDR2 are SGHRS and YFSETQ. The length of the CDR3 is 15 residues. The J segment lost 5 bases and the V segment lost 4 bases, leaving 11 bases of the junction unmatched. DNA of the CDR3: TGCGCCAGCAGCCCGGGACAGACCAACTGGGAGACCCAGTACTTC. Protein product: CASSPGQTNWETQYF.

The chain has TRBV20-1 and TRBJ2-2; 9 bases are a match to TRBD2. Germline V gene data show CDR1 as DFQATT and CDR2 as SNEGSKA (reference sequence). V was pared by 2 bases and J by 5 bases, with 3 bases of the junction left unmatched. The CDR3 is 14 residues long. Here the CDR3 DNA reads TGCAGTGCTAGACCGGGACTAGCAACCGGGGAGCTGTTTTTT. It encodes CSARPGLATGELFF.

V is TRBV20-1 and J is TRBJ2-1; D not certain. The V end was cut by 3 bases, the J end by 8 bases, with 11 bases between. Germline V CDR1 and CDR2: DFQATT, SNEGSKA (reference sequence). This CDR3 has 12 amino acids. CDR3 bases: TGCAGTGCTAGTTCTCGCGTACATGAGCAGTTCTTC. It codes for CSASSRVHEQFF.

The chain links TRBV20-1 to TRBJ2-1; D unclear. Germline CDR1 DFQATT, CDR2 SNEGSKA (reference sequence). The CDR3 loop spans 14 amino acids. Trimming left V 4 bases short and J 0 bases short, with 10 bases between. CDR3 bases: TGCAGTGCTAACCGATTCAGCTCCTACAATGAGCAGTTCTTC. As protein: CSANRFSSYNEQFF.

This clonotype showed up just a few times. The rearrangement uses TRBV7-6 and TRBJ1-6; no reliable D call. V was shortened by 1 base and J by 6 bases, with 7 bases between the two germline ends. CDR3 size: 14 residues. Germline CDR1 reads SGHVS; CDR2 reads FNYEAQ. The CDR3 bases are TGTGCCAGCAGCTTAGATTATCCTAATTCACCCCTCCACTTT. As protein: CASSLDYPNSPLHF.

CDR3 bases: TGTGCCAGCAGCTTAAACGGGAGAATAGATACGCAGTATTTT. Encoded protein: CASSLNGRIDTQYF. The chain employs TRBV7-2 and TRBJ2-3; D perhaps matches TRBD2 (6 bases). Trimming left V 2 bases short and J 5 bases short, with 11 bases between. Germline values: CDR1 SGHTA, CDR2 FQGNSA. The CDR3 is made up of 14 amino acids. The full variable domain, completed using reference TRBV7-2 and TRBJ2-3, is GAGVSQSPSNKVTEKGKDVELRCDPISGHTALYWYRQSLGQGLEFLIYFQGNSAPDKSGLPSDRFSAERTGGSVSTLTIQRTQQEDSAVYLCASSLNGRIDTQYFGPGTRLTVL.